Listed below are T cell receptor beta chains from one sample, sequenced in a study of blood T cell repertoires in COVID-19. Measured with immunoSEQ multiplex PCR; TCRdb has only the in-frame clones, and not every one. Here the sample spans roughly 300,000 clones, roughly 90% being singletons. Specimen: PBMCs or T cells enriched from blood (not recorded which). Receptor source: a woman in her twenties or thirties who had recovered from COVID-19. The CDR3 runs from the conserved cysteine through the conserved F or W. The order of the fields is clone size, D gene, J gene, V gene, CDR3 protein, CDR3 DNA. D genes are given only for firm matches. Expanded clones get a size class; other rows say once, few or many, or leave the size out.

size: NA
D: TRBD1
J: TRBJ2-1
V: TRBV27
CDR3: CASSPGQGSYNEQFF
DNA: TGTGCCAGCAGTCCGGGACAGGGGTCCTACAATGAGCAGTTCTTC

size: NA
D: NA
J: TRBJ2-2
V: TRBV7-3
CDR3: CASSPNGERTGELFF
DNA: TGTGCCAGCAGCCCTAACGGGGAGCGCACCGGGGAGCTGTTTTTT

size: NA
D: NA
J: TRBJ2-1
V: TRBV4-1
CDR3: CASSQGRSGGINEQFF
DNA: TGCGCCAGCAGCCAAGGTCGCTCCGGAGGGATCAATGAGCAGTTCTTC

size: NA
D: NA
J: TRBJ2-7
V: TRBV11-2
CDR3: CASSLDSYEQYF
DNA: TGTGCCAGCAGTCTTGACAGTTACGAGCAGTACTTC

size: few
D: NA
J: TRBJ1-2
V: TRBV28
CDR3: CASSPVRGYTF
DNA: TGTGCCAGCAGTCCGGTCCGGGGCTACACCTTC

size: NA
D: TRBD1
J: TRBJ1-2
V: TRBV4-2
CDR3: CASSQDPGAMGQAKHGYTF
DNA: TGTGCCAGCAGCCAAGATCCGGGCGCGATGGGACAGGCCAAACACGGCTACACCTTC

size: once
D: NA
J: TRBJ2-1
V: TRBV6-2/TRBV6-3
CDR3: CASSLSANEQFF
DNA: TGTGCCAGCAGTCTTAGCGCCAATGAGCAGTTCTTC

size: once
D: NA
J: TRBJ1-1
V: TRBV5-1
CDR3: CASSASLTEAFF
DNA: TGCGCCAGCAGCGCGAGTCTCACTGAAGCTTTCTTT

size: NA
D: TRBD1
J: TRBJ1-5
V: TRBV30
CDR3: CAWSNQGDQPQHF
DNA: TGTGCCTGGAGTAATCAGGGGGATCAGCCCCAGCATTTT

size: NA
D: NA
J: TRBJ2-5
V: TRBV7-9
CDR3: CASSYGGALQETQYF
DNA: TGTGCCAGCAGCTACGGCGGGGCACTCCAAGAGACCCAGTACTTC

size: NA
D: TRBD2
J: TRBJ2-2
V: TRBV25-1
CDR3: CASARASGTTGELFF
DNA: TGTGCCAGCGCCCGGGCTAGCGGGACCACCGGGGAGCTGTTTTTT

size: NA
D: NA
J: TRBJ1-1
V: TRBV7-2
CDR3: CASSLGPADSNTEAFF
DNA: TGTGCCAGCAGCTTAGGCCCGGCGGACTCGAACACTGAAGCTTTCTTT

size: NA
D: NA
J: TRBJ1-5
V: TRBV28
CDR3: CASSSMTGSNQPQHF
DNA: TGTGCCAGCAGTTCAATGACGGGAAGCAATCAGCCCCAGCATTTT

size: NA
D: TRBD2
J: TRBJ2-3
V: TRBV28
CDR3: CAIGTSGRFDTQYF
DNA: TGTGCCATCGGGACTAGCGGGAGGTTTGATACGCAGTATTTT

size: few
D: TRBD1
J: TRBJ2-1
V: TRBV4-3
CDR3: CASSQDYRGVNNEQFF
DNA: TGCGCCAGCAGCCAAGATTACAGGGGGGTGAACAATGAGCAGTTCTTC

size: NA
D: TRBD1
J: TRBJ2-5
V: TRBV30
CDR3: CAWRGTGVKTQYF
DNA: TGTGCCTGGAGGGGGACAGGAGTAAAGACCCAGTACTTC

size: NA
D: NA
J: TRBJ1-4
V: TRBV7-9
CDR3: CASSNAGADEKLFF
DNA: TGTGCCAGCAGCAACGCAGGGGCTGATGAAAAACTGTTTTTT

size: NA
D: NA
J: TRBJ1-6
V: TRBV9
CDR3: CASSVAEGWLSPLHF
DNA: TGTGCCAGCAGCGTAGCGGAGGGGTGGTTGTCACCCCTCCACTTT

size: NA
D: TRBD1
J: TRBJ2-5
V: TRBV24-1
CDR3: CATSDSPGQGALWETQYF
DNA: TGTGCCACCAGTGACTCACCGGGACAGGGGGCGTTGTGGGAGACCCAGTACTTC

size: once
D: TRBD1
J: TRBJ1-6
V: TRBV4-3
CDR3: CASSSRGTGVSPLHF
DNA: TGCGCCAGCAGCTCAAGGGGGACAGGGGTTTCACCCCTCCACTTT

size: NA
D: TRBD1
J: TRBJ2-7
V: TRBV6-5
CDR3: CATQRMTGVSNEQYF
DNA: TGTGCCACGCAACGGATGACAGGGGTTTCTAACGAGCAGTACTTC

size: NA
D: NA
J: TRBJ1-3
V: TRBV25-1
CDR3: CASSEWRGPSGNTIYF
DNA: TGTGCCAGCAGTGAATGGAGGGGCCCCTCTGGAAACACCATATATTTT

size: NA
D: NA
J: TRBJ1-1
V: TRBV29-1
CDR3: CSVNEGGRGTNTEAFF
DNA: TGCAGCGTGAATGAGGGTGGCAGGGGTACGAACACTGAAGCTTTCTTT

size: NA
D: TRBD1
J: TRBJ2-1
V: TRBV28
CDR3: CASSLLTGGSNEQFF
DNA: TGTGCCAGCAGTTTGTTAACAGGGGGATCGAATGAGCAGTTCTTC

size: few
D: NA
J: TRBJ2-7
V: TRBV6-4
CDR3: CASSESDSAPIYEQYF
DNA: TGTGCCAGCAGTGAGTCCGACAGCGCCCCAATCTACGAGCAGTACTTC

size: NA
D: NA
J: TRBJ1-1
V: TRBV18
CDR3: CASSVKGGREAFF
DNA: TGTGCCAGCTCGGTAAAAGGGGGTCGGGAAGCTTTCTTT

size: once
D: TRBD2
J: TRBJ2-1
V: TRBV7-9
CDR3: CASTPTTSGRLNEQFF
DNA: TGTGCCAGCACACCAACCACTAGCGGGAGACTCAATGAGCAGTTCTTC

size: NA
D: NA
J: TRBJ2-3
V: TRBV6-1
CDR3: CASSEAWRARDTQYF
DNA: TGTGCCAGCAGTGAAGCGTGGAGGGCGAGGGATACGCAGTATTTT

size: NA
D: TRBD2
J: TRBJ2-1
V: TRBV3-1/TRBV3-2
CDR3: CASSQNAGGFNEQFF
DNA: TGTGCCAGCAGCCAAAATGCGGGAGGCTTTAATGAGCAGTTCTTC

size: NA
D: TRBD1
J: TRBJ1-3
V: TRBV30
CDR3: CAWRWTGSGNTIYF
DNA: TGTGCCTGGAGGTGGACAGGCTCTGGAAACACCATATATTTT

size: NA
D: NA
J: TRBJ1-2
V: TRBV10-3
CDR3: CAIGEGYGYTF
DNA: TGTGCCATCGGGGAGGGGTATGGCTACACCTTC

size: NA
D: TRBD1
J: TRBJ2-7
V: TRBV7-2
CDR3: CASSLGTGEREQYF
DNA: TGTGCCAGCAGCTTAGGGACAGGGGAGCGGGAGCAGTACTTC

size: NA
D: NA
J: TRBJ2-4
V: TRBV20-1
CDR3: CSASRRGAKNIQYF
DNA: TGCAGTGCTAGTAGGAGGGGAGCCAAAAACATTCAGTACTTC

size: NA
D: TRBD1
J: TRBJ2-5
V: TRBV18
CDR3: CASSPGTGVLETQYF
DNA: TGTGCCAGCTCACCAGGGACAGGGGTATTGGAGACCCAGTACTTC

size: NA
D: NA
J: TRBJ2-5
V: TRBV30
CDR3: CAWSRETQYF
DNA: TGTGCCTGGAGTCGAGAGACCCAGTACTTC

size: NA
D: NA
J: TRBJ1-2
V: TRBV30
CDR3: CAWSVRGSYGYTF
DNA: TGTGCCTGGAGTGTACGAGGGAGCTATGGCTACACCTTC

size: NA
D: NA
J: TRBJ1-2
V: TRBV24-1
CDR3: CATQQGIVGGYTF
DNA: TGTGCCACCCAACAGGGTATTGTCGGTGGCTACACCTTC

size: NA
D: NA
J: TRBJ2-1
V: TRBV4-1
CDR3: CASSPPGTSYNEQFF
DNA: TGCGCCAGCAGCCCTCCCGGGACTTCCTACAATGAGCAGTTCTTC

size: many
D: NA
J: TRBJ2-1
V: TRBV7-8
CDR3: CASSSRSAGYKNEQFF
DNA: TGTGCCAGCAGCTCTCGGAGTGCGGGATATAAGAATGAGCAGTTCTTC

size: NA
D: TRBD2
J: TRBJ2-7
V: TRBV7-2
CDR3: CASSWGTPGLAGARQYF
DNA: TGTGCCAGCAGCTGGGGGACTCCGGGACTAGCGGGGGCGAGGCAGTACTTC

size: NA
D: TRBD1
J: TRBJ1-4
V: TRBV6-1
CDR3: CASSDGTVEKLFF
DNA: TGTGCCAGCAGTGACGGGACAGTTGAAAAACTGTTTTTT

size: once
D: TRBD1
J: TRBJ1-6
V: TRBV15
CDR3: CATSPQTGLSPLHF
DNA: TGTGCCACCAGCCCTCAGACAGGGCTTTCACCCCTCCACTTT

size: few
D: NA
J: TRBJ2-2
V: TRBV28
CDR3: CASTPWAVVAGELFF
DNA: TGTGCCAGCACCCCTTGGGCCGTAGTCGCCGGGGAGCTGTTTTTT

size: NA
D: TRBD1
J: TRBJ1-5
V: TRBV28
CDR3: CASKKGAGQPQHF
DNA: TGTGCCAGCAAAAAGGGGGCCGGGCAGCCCCAGCATTTT

size: NA
D: TRBD1
J: TRBJ2-1
V: TRBV5-5
CDR3: CASSFGTARRGSNEQFF
DNA: TGTGCCAGCAGCTTTGGGACAGCCCGGCGCGGCAGCAATGAGCAGTTCTTC

size: NA
D: TRBD2
J: TRBJ2-1
V: TRBV7-3
CDR3: CASSAIAGTYNEQFF
DNA: TGTGCCAGCAGCGCAATAGCGGGAACCTACAATGAGCAGTTCTTC

size: NA
D: NA
J: TRBJ2-7
V: TRBV7-9
CDR3: CASSPSTVAEQYF
DNA: TGTGCCAGCAGCCCATCAACAGTGGCCGAGCAGTACTTC

size: NA
D: TRBD2
J: TRBJ2-2
V: TRBV6-2/TRBV6-3
CDR3: CASSRSSGKNTGELFF
DNA: TGTGCCAGCAGTCGTTCTAGCGGGAAGAACACCGGGGAGCTGTTTTTT